Following are 11 T cell receptor beta chains from one sample sequenced in a study of CD8+CD57+ T cells in acquired aplastic anemia. Genomic DNA acted as the template from which TCR beta VDJ combination and CDR3 sequence profiling were carried out. MiXCR, run by TCRdb on the reads, gives a single entry per CDR3 protein. The table records under 350,000 distinct CDR3 sequences, around 60% of them present only once. The sample taken for sequencing was sorted CD4+, CD8+, or CD8+CD57+ T cells (not recorded which) from PBMCs. The receptors shown here come from a human donor with severe aplastic anemia or a healthy control (not recorded which).

The rearrangement joins TRBV11-2 to TRBJ1-2; 7 bases agree with TRBD1. V trimming: 4 bases; J trimming: 7 bases; junction bases outside the gene matches: 6. The CDR3 spans 13 residues. The germline CDR1 and CDR2 sequences are SGHAT and FQNNGV. CDR3 nucleotide sequence: TGTGCCAGCAGCTACGGACAGGCAAGTGGCTACACCTTC. Residues: CASSYGQASGYTF.

The chain has TRBV2 and TRBJ2-3, with D tentatively TRBD1 or TRBD2 (7 bases each). V lost 4 bases, J lost 6 bases, and 17 bases lay in between. Germline assignment: CDR1 SNHLY and CDR2 FYNNEI. CDR3 length equals 15 residues. This CDR3 reads CASSVGGGRGDTQYF. CDR3 DNA sequence: TGTGCCAGCAGTGTGGGAGGGGGCCGAGGTGATACGCAGTATTTT.

The chain has TRBV5-6 and TRBJ2-1; D possibly corresponds to TRBD2 (6 bases). From germline, CDR1 is SGHDT and CDR2 YYEEEE. The CDR3 sequence is 13 residues long. Trimming left V 0 bases short and J 10 bases short, with 11 bases between. CDR3 nucleotides: TGTGCCAGCAGCTTGGGTGGGGGAGGAGAGCAGTTCTTC. Translated: CASSLGGGGEQFF.

The rearrangement links TRBV7-2 to TRBJ1-1; D is uncertain. CDR3 length equals 14 residues. Germline values: CDR1 SGHTA, CDR2 FQGNSA. Trimming removed 1 base from V and 0 bases from J, with 6 bases in between. The CDR3 reads CASSLVPVNTEAFF. CDR3 sequence (DNA): TGTGCCAGCAGCTTAGTCCCGGTGAACACTGAAGCTTTCTTT.

The chain links TRBV19 to TRBJ2-5; D might be TRBD1 (6 bases). Germline CDR1 LNHDA, CDR2 SQIVND (reference sequence). The CDR3 consists of 17 residues. The ends were cut back, 5 bases at V and 3 bases at J, with 22 bases in the middle. The CDR3, as DNA: TGTGCCAGTAGTGCACCGGGACAATTAAAAATGGAAGAGACCCAGTACTTC. Translating it yields CASSAPGQLKMEETQYF.

This chain links TRBV11-2 with TRBJ2-7; D ambiguous. Germline V gene sequence: CDR1 SGHAT, CDR2 FQNNGV. Trimming removed 7 bases from V and 3 bases from J, with 13 bases in between. The CDR3 consists of 13 residues. CDR3 DNA: TGTGCCAGCAACCCGGGCCCCAACTACGAGCAGTACTTC. It yields the protein CASNPGPNYEQYF. The full variable domain, with the rest looked up from reference TRBV11-2 and TRBJ2-7, is EAGVAQSPRYKIIEKRQSVAFWCNPISGHATLYWYQQILGQGPKLLIQFQNNGVVDDSQLPKDRFSAERLKGVDSTLKIQPAKLEDSAVYLCASNPGPNYEQYFGPGTRLTVT.

On this clonotype: The CDR3 carries no conserved terminal phenylalanine or tryptophan, so it likely arises from a read error. This rearrangement joins TRBV19 to TRBJ1-2; D gene ambiguous. Between the trimmed V and J ends, which lost 6 bases and 4 bases, there was a span of 15 bases. This CDR3 has 14 amino acids. CDR1 is LNHDA and CDR2 is SQIVND in the germline V gene (reference sequence). The CDR3 coding sequence is TGTGCCAGTAGAGACACTTTCGCCTCCTATGGCTACACCCTC. Translating it yields CASRDTFASYGYTL.

The table lists this clonotype with many counts. This chain connects TRBV19 to TRBJ2-1; 12 bases agree with TRBD2. Trimming at V came to 10 bases and at J to 1 base, leaving 5 bases not matched to a gene. CDR3 length: 15 residues. Germline V lookup: CDR1 LNHDA, CDR2 SQIVND (reference sequence). The CDR3 bases are TGTGCCACTCTAGCGGGGGGGCCTTCCTACAATGAGCAGTTCTTC. It codes for CATLAGGPSYNEQFF.

This chain uses TRBV19 with TRBJ2-7, with D perhaps TRBD1 (6 bases). Germline V CDR1 and CDR2: LNHDA, SQIVND (reference sequence). This CDR3 contains 14 residues. V dropped 2 bases and J dropped 3 bases, with 11 bases sitting between them. In DNA, the CDR3 is TGTGCCAGTAGTATATCGGGCAGGGGCTACGAGCAGTACTTC. Protein: CASSISGRGYEQYF.

Concerning this clonotype: The conserved closing phenylalanine or tryptophan is absent in this CDR3, likely reflecting a read error. The DNA is left out, because the CDR3 cannot be placed on it with certainty; the CDR3 is given as TCRdb lists it. This chain joins TRBV9 and TRBJ2-7; TRBD2, the table's D call, was not compared with the DNA. The CDR3 is 10 amino acids long, termini counted. Germline V gene data show CDR1 as SGDLS and CDR2 as YYNGEE. The CDR3 loop is CASSVALASG.

The chain is built from TRBV24-1 and TRBJ2-3; D perhaps matches TRBD2 (6 bases). CDR3 length: 15 amino acids. Trimming cost V 7 bases and J 1 base, with 14 bases left between them. Germline loops: CDR1 KGHDR, CDR2 SFDVKD. Here the CDR3 reads CATSSVLAGTDTQYF. The DNA of the CDR3 is TGTGCCACCAGCAGTGTATTAGCGGGCACAGATACGCAGTATTTT.